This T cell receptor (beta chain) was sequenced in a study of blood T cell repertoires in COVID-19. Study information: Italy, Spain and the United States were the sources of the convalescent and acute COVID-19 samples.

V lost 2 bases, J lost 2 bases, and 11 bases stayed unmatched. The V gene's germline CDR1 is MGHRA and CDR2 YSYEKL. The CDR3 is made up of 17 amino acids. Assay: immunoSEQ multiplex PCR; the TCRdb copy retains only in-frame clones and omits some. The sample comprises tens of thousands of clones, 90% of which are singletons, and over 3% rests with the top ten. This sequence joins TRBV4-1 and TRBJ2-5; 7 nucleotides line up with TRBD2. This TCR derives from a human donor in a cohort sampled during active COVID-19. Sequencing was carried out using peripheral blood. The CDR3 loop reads CASSQHPGGTLQETQYF. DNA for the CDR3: TGCGCCAGCAGCCAACATCCCGGGGGGACCTTACAAGAGACCCAGTACTTC.